This T cell receptor beta chain came from a study of blood T cell repertoires in COVID-19. For the study at large: Acute and convalescent COVID-19 specimens originated in the United States, Italy and Spain. From T cells, B-cell-depleted T cells, or PBMCs came the material, which was cDNA or gDNA.

TCRdb's copy holds only in-frame clones and misses some; the assay was immunoSEQ multiplex PCR. The repertoire holds roughly 120,000 clones, with approximately 84% as singletons. Losses at the gene ends were 5 bases for V and 6 bases for J; bases not matched to a gene: 4. Germline CDR1 reads MNHEY; CDR2 reads SVGAGI. The CDR3 spans 15 residues. The gene calls are TRBV6-5 and TRBJ1-6; 10 bases fit TRBD1. The receptor comes from a woman in her thirties or forties with acute or convalescent COVID-19. What was sequenced was peripheral blood. The CDR3 reads CASSTWTGGNSPLHF. As DNA, the CDR3 is TGTGCCAGCAGTACCTGGACAGGGGGTAATTCACCCCTCCACTTT.